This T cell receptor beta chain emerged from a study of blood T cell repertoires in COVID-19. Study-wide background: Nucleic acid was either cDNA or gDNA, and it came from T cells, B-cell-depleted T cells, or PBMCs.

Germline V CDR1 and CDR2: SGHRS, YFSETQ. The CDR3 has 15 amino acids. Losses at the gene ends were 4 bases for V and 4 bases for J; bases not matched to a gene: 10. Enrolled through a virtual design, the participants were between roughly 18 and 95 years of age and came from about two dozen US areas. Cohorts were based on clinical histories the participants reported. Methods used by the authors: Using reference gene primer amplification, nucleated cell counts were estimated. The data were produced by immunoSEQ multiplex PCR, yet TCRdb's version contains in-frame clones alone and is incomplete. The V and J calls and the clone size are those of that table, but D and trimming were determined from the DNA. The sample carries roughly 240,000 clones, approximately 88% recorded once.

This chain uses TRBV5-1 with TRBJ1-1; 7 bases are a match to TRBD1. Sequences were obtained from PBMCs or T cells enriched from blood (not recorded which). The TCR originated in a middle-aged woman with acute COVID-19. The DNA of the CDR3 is TGCGCCAGCAGCCCGGAGGGGGCTGGGGGCACTGAAGCTTTCTTT. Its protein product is CASSPEGAGGTEAFF. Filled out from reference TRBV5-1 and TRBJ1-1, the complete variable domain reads KAGVTQTPRYLIKTRGQQVTLSCSPISGHRSVSWYQQTPGQGLQFLFEYFSETQRNKGNFPGRFSGRQFSNSRSEMNVSTLELGDSALYLCASSPEGAGGTEAFFGQGTRLTVV.